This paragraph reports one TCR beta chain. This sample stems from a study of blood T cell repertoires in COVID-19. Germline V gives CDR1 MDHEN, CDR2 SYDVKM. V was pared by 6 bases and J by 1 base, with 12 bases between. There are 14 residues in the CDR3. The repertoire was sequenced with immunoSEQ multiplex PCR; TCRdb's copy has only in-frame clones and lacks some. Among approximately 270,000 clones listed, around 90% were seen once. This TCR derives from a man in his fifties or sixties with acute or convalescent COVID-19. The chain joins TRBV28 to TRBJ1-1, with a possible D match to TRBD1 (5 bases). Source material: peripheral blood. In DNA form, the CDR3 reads TGTGCCAGCAGGGGGGGGTTAAAGAACACTGAAGCTTTCTTT. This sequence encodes CASRGGLKNTEAFF.